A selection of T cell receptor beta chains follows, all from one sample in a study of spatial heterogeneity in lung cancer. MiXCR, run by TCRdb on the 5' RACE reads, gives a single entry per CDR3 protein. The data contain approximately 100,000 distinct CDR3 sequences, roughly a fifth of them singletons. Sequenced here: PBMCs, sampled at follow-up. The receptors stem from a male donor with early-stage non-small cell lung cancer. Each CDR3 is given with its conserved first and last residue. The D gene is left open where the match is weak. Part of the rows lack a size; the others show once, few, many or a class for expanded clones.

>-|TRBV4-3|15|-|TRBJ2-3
CASSTTRTGADTQYF
TGCGCCAGCAGCACAACCCGGACCGGAGCAGATACGCAGTATTTT
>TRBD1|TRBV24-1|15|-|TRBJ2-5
CATSDVGQGEETQYF
TGTGCCACCAGTGATGTGGGACAGGGAGAAGAGACCCAGTACTTC
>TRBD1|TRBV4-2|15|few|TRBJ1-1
CASSQQGGPNTEAFF
TGTGCCAGCAGCCAACAGGGGGGGCCGAACACTGAAGCTTTCTTT
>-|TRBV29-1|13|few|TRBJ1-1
CSVADRLNTEAFF
TGCAGCGTTGCCGACAGACTGAACACTGAAGCTTTCTTT
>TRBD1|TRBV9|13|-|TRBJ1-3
CASSFGQGNTIYF
TGTGCCAGCAGCTTCGGACAGGGGAACACCATATATTTT
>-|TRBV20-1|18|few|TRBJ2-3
CSARGSDGEGGFADTQYF
TGCAGTGCTAGAGGTTCGGATGGAGAAGGAGGGTTCGCAGATACGCAGTATTTT
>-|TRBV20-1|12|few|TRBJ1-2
CSAEPTGYGYTF
TGCAGTGCTGAACCCACGGGATATGGCTACACCTTC
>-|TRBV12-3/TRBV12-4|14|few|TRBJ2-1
CASTARSSYNEQFF
TGTGCCAGCACAGCTAGATCTTCTTACAATGAGCAGTTCTTC
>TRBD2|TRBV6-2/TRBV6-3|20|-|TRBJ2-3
CASSFPLRGSGGPSTDTQYF
TGTGCCAGCAGTTTCCCCCTCCGGGGTAGCGGGGGACCTAGCACAGATACGCAGTATTTT
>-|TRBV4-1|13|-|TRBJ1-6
CASSPLGVSPLHF
TGCGCCAGCAGCCCCCTCGGGGTTTCACCCCTCCACTTT
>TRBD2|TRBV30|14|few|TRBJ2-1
CACQLLAGENEQFF
TGTGCCTGCCAATTACTAGCGGGAGAGAATGAGCAGTTCTTC
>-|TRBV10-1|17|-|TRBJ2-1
CASSGSVLGHQVNEQFF
TGCGCCAGCAGTGGTTCCGTTCTGGGACACCAGGTCAATGAGCAGTTCTTC
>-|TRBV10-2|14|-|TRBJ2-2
CASRSPSNTGELFF
TGCGCCAGCAGGTCACCCTCGAACACCGGGGAGCTGTTTTTT
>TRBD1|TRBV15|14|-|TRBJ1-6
CATSGQVPNSPLHF
TGTGCCACCAGCGGACAGGTCCCTAATTCACCCCTCCACTTT
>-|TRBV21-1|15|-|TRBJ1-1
CASSNRRQGIYRAFF
TGTGCCAGCAGCAACAGACGACAGGGAATATACCGCGCTTTCTTT
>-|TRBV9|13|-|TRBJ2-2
CASSLDPSGELFF
TGTGCCAGCAGCCTGGACCCCAGCGGGGAGCTGTTTTTT
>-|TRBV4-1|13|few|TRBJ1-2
CASSQDRRNGYTF
TGCGCCAGCAGCCAAGATAGACGGAATGGCTACACCTTC
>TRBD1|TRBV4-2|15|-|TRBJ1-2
CASSQTRDRGYGYTF
TGTGCCAGCAGCCAAACCAGGGACAGGGGTTATGGCTACACCTTC
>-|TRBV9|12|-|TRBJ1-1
CASSVAGNEAFF
TGTGCCAGCAGCGTAGCGGGAAATGAAGCTTTCTTT
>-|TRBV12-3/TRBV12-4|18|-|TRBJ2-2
CASSLETEGRMNTGELFF
TGTGCCAGCAGTTTGGAAACGGAGGGGCGCATGAACACCGGGGAGCTGTTTTTT
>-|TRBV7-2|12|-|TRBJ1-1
CASSQQGLEAFF
TGTGCCAGCAGCCAACAGGGCCTTGAAGCTTTCTTT
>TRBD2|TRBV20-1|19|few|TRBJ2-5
CSARAPTSGGVITQETQYF
TGCAGTGCTAGAGCCCCGACTAGCGGGGGGGTGATCACTCAAGAGACCCAGTACTTC
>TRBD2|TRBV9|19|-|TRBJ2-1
CASSAGLAGGSSRNNEQFF
TGTGCCAGCAGCGCGGGGCTGGCGGGAGGCTCGTCCCGGAACAATGAGCAGTTCTTC
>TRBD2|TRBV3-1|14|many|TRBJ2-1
CASSQTSGGARAFF
TGTGCCAGCAGTCAGACTAGCGGGGGGGCCAGGGCGTTCTTC
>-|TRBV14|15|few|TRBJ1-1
CASSLMDGGLSEAFF
TGTGCCAGCAGCCTGATGGACGGGGGGCTCTCTGAAGCTTTCTTT
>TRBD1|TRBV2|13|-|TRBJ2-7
CASSPGTAYEQYF
TGTGCCAGCAGTCCCGGGACAGCCTACGAGCAGTACTTC
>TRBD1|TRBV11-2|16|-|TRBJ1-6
CASSLRTGGGNSPLHF
TGTGCCAGCAGCCTCAGGACAGGGGGCGGTAATTCACCCCTCCACTTT
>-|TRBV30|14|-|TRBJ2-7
CAWSLRGRGDEQYF
TGTGCCTGGAGCCTCCGAGGGAGAGGAGACGAGCAGTACTTC
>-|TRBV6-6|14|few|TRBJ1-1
CASSTDRRNTEAFF
TGTGCCAGCAGTACCGACAGAAGGAACACTGAAGCTTTCTTT
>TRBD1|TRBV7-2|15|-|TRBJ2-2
CASSLRQGSPGELFF
TGTGCCAGCAGCTTAAGACAGGGAAGTCCCGGGGAGCTGTTTTTT
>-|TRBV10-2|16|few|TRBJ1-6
CASSEFGSAANSPLHF
TGCGCCAGCAGTGAGTTTGGCTCCGCTGCTAATTCACCCCTCCACTTT
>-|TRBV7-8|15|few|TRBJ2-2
CASSLEGLGTGELFF
TGTGCCAGCAGCTTAGAGGGGTTGGGCACCGGGGAGCTGTTTTTT
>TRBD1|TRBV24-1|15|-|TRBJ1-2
CATSDWTGEVNGYTF
TGTGCCACCAGTGATTGGACAGGTGAAGTTAATGGCTACACCTTC
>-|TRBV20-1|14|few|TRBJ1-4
CSAGMVRGAEKLFF
TGCAGTGCTGGAATGGTCAGGGGAGCTGAAAAACTGTTTTTT
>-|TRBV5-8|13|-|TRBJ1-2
CASSLRGRDGYTF
TGTGCCAGCAGCTTACGGGGCAGGGATGGCTACACCTTC
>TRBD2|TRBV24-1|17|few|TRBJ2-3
CATSDSTSGISRDTQYF
TGTGCCACCAGTGATTCCACTAGCGGGATTTCCCGAGATACGCAGTATTTT
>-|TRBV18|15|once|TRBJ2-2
CASSPSEGRTGELFF
TGTGCCAGCTCACCTTCGGAGGGGCGGACCGGGGAGCTGTTTTTT
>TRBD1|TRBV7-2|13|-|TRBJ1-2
CASSSSGGYGYTF
TGTGCCAGCAGCTCCTCAGGGGGCTATGGCTACACCTTC
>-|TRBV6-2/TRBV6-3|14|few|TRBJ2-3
CASSRLGVTDTQYF
TGTGCCAGCAGCCGCTTGGGGGTAACAGATACGCAGTATTTT
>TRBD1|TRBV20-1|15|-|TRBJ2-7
CSATPGTGGGYEQYF
TGCAGTGCTACACCCGGGACAGGGGGCGGCTACGAGCAGTACTTC
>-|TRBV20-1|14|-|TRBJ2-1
CSARGGLSYNEQFF
TGCAGTGCTAGAGGGGGACTCTCCTACAATGAGCAGTTCTTC
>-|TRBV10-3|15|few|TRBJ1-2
CAISESMGTNYGYTF
TGTGCCATCAGTGAGAGTATGGGGACGAACTATGGCTACACCTTC
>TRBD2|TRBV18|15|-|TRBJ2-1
CASSRSGTREAEQFF
TGTGCCAGCTCACGCTCCGGGACTAGAGAAGCTGAGCAGTTCTTC